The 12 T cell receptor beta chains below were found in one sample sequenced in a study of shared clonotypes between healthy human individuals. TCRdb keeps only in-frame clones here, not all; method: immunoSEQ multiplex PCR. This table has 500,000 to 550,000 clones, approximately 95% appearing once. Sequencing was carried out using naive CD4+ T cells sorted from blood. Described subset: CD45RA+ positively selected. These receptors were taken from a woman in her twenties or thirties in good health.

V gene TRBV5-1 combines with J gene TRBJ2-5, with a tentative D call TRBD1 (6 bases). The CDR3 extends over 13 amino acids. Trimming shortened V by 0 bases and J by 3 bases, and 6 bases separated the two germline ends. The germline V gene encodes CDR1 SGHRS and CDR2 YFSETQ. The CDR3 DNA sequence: TGCGCCAGCAGCTTGGAGGGGGAAGAGACCCAGTACTTC. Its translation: CASSLEGEETQYF.

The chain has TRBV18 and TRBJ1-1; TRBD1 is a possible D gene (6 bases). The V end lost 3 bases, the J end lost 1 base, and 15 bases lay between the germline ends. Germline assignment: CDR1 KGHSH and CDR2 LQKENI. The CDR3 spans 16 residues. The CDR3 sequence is CASSPPGQYPNTEAFF. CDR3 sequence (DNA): TGTGCCAGCTCACCTCCTGGACAGTACCCGAACACTGAAGCTTTCTTT.

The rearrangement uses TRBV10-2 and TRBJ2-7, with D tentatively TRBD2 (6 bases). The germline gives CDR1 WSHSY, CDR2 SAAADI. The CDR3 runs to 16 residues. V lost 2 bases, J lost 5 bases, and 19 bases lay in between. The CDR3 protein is CASSEGGFATRDEQYF. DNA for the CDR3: TGCGCCAGCAGTGAGGGAGGGTTCGCGACGAGGGACGAGCAGTACTTC.

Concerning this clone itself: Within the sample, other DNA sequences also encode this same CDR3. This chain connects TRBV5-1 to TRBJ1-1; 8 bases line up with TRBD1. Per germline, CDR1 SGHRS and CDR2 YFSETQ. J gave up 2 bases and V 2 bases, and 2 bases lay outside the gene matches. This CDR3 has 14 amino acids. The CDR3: CASSFGQGNTEAFF. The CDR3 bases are TGCGCCAGCAGCTTTGGACAGGGTAACACTGAAGCTTTCTTT. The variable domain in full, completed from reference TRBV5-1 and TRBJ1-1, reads KAGVTQTPRYLIKTRGQQVTLSCSPISGHRSVSWYQQTPGQGLQFLFEYFSETQRNKGNFPGRFSGRQFSNSRSEMNVSTLELGDSALYLCASSFGQGNTEAFFGQGTRLTVV.

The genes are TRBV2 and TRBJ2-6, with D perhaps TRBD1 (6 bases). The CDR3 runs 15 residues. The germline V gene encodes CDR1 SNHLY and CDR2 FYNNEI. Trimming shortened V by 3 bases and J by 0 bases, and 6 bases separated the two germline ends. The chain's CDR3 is CASSEDSSGANVLTF. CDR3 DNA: TGTGCCAGCAGTGAGGACAGCTCTGGGGCCAACGTCCTGACTTTC.

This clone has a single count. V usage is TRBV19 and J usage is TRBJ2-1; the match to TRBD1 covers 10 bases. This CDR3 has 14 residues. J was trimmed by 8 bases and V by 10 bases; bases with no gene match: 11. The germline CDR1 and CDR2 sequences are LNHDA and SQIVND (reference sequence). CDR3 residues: CATFDRGLRHEQFF. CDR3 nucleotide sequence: TGTGCCACTTTCGACAGGGGGCTCCGCCATGAGCAGTTCTTC.

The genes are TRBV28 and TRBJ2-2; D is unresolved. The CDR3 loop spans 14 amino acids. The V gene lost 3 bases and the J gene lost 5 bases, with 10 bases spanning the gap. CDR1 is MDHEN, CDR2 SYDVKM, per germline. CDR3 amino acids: CASSFGPRTGELFF. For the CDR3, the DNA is TGTGCCAGCAGTTTCGGGCCCCGAACCGGGGAGCTGTTTTTT.

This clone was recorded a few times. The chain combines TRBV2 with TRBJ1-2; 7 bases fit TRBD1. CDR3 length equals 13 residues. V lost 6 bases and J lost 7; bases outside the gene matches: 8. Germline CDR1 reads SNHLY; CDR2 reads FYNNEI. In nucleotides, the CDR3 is TGTGCCAGCAGCGGACAGGCCCGAATTGGCTACACCTTC. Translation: CASSGQARIGYTF.

The CDR3 region is CASSLNGGATPEAFF. In DNA, the CDR3 is TGTGCCAGCAGTTTAAACGGGGGCGCGACCCCTGAAGCTTTCTTT. The rearrangement links TRBV7-9 to TRBJ1-1, with D maybe TRBD1 (6 bases). The CDR3 contains 15 residues. Germline V lookup: CDR1 SEHNR, CDR2 FQNEAQ (reference sequence). Trimming pared 6 bases from V and 6 bases from J, leaving 20 bases between. Complete variable domain (other parts from reference TRBV7-9 and TRBJ1-1): DTGVSQNPRHKITKRGQNVTFRCDPISEHNRLYWYRQTLGQGPEFLTYFQNEAQLEKSRLLSDRFSAERPKGSFSTLEIQRTEQGDSAMYLCASSLNGGATPEAFFGQGTRLTVV.

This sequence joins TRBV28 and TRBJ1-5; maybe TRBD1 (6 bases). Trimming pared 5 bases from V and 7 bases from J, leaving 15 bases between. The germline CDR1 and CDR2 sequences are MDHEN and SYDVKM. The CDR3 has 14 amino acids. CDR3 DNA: TGTGCCAGCAGTCCCGGGGGCGGGCTCCAGCCCCAGCATTTT. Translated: CASSPGGGLQPQHF.

CDR3 in amino acids: CASSALDGNTEAFF. DNA for the CDR3: TGTGCCAGCAGTGCCTTGGACGGGAACACTGAAGCTTTCTTT. This sequence joins TRBV2 and TRBJ1-1; no firm D call. The CDR3 runs to 14 residues. V dropped 4 bases and J dropped 1 base, with 10 bases sitting between them. The V gene's germline CDR1 is SNHLY and CDR2 FYNNEI.

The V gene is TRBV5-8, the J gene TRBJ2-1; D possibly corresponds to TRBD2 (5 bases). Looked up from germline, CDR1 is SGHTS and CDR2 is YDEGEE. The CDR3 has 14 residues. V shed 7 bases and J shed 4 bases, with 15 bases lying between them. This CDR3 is CASGQTGNYNEQFF. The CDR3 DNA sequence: TGTGCCAGCGGCCAAACGGGAAATTACAATGAGCAGTTCTTC.